This T cell receptor (beta chain) was sequenced in a study of OX40 agonist ivuxolimab in advanced cancers. Measured with immunoSEQ multiplex PCR; TCRdb has only the in-frame clones, and not every one. The sample contains about 46,000 clones, more than 85% of which appear only once. V was clipped by 5 bases and J by 6 bases; unmatched bases: 16. CDR1 MNHEY and CDR2 SMNVEV come from the germline V gene (reference sequence). This CDR3 is built from 18 residues. The rearrangement links TRBV27 to TRBJ2-7; 13 nucleotides line up with TRBD2. This TCR was sampled from an adult with an advanced solid tumor such as melanoma, head and neck, liver or kidney cancer. Sequenced material: CD4+ or CD8+ T cells sorted from blood, taken in a trial of the OX40 agonist ivuxolimab. The CDR3 bases are TGTGCCAGCAGTAGATCACTAGCGGGAGGGCCTCTACGTTCCGAGCAGTACTTC. Amino acid sequence: CASSRSLAGGPLRSEQYF.